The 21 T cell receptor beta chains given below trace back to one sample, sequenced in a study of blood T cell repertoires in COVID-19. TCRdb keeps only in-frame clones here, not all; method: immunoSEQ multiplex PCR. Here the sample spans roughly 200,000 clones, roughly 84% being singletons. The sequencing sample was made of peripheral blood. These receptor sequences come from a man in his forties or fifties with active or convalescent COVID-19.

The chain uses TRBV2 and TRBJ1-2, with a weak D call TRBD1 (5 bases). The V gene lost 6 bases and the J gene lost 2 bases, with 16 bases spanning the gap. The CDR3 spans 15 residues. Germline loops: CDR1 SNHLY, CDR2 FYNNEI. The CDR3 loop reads CASRVSGTQNYGYTF. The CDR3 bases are TGTGCCAGCAGAGTTTCCGGGACTCAAAACTATGGCTACACCTTC.

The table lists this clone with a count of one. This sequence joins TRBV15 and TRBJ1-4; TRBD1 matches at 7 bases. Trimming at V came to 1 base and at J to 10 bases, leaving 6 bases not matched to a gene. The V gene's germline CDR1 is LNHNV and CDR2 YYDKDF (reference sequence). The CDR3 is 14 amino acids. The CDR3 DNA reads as TGTGCCACCAGCAGAGGAGGGGGCTCGGTAAAACTGTTTTTT. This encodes CATSRGGGSVKLFF.

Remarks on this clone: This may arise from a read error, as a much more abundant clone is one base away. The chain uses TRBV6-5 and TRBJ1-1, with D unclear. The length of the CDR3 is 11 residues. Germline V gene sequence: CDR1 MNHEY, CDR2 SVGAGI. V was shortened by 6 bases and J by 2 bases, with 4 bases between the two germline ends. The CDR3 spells CASRLNTEAFF. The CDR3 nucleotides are TGTGCCAGCAGACTTAACACTGAAGCTTTCTTT.

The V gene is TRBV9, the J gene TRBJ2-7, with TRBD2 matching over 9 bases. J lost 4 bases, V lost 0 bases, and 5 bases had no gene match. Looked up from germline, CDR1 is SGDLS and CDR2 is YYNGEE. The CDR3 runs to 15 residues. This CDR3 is CASSVDPSGAYEQYF. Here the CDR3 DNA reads TGTGCCAGCAGCGTAGACCCTAGCGGGGCATACGAGCAGTACTTC.

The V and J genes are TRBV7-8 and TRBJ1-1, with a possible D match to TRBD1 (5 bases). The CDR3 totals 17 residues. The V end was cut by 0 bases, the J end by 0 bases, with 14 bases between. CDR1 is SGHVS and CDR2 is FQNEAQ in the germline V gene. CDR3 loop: CASSLALGPPMNTEAFF. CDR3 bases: TGTGCCAGCAGCTTAGCTTTGGGGCCCCCAATGAACACTGAAGCTTTCTTT.

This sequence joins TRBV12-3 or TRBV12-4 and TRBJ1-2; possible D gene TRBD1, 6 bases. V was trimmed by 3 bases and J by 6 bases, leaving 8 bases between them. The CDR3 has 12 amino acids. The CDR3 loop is CASSLQGNGYTF. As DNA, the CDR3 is TGTGCCAGCAGTTTGCAGGGGAATGGCTACACCTTC.

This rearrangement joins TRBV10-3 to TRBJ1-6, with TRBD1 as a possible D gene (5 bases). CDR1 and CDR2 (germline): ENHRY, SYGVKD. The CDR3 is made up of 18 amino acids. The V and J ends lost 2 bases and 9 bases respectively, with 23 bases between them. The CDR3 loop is CAISEPPLMAGMGSPLHF. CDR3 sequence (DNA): TGTGCCATCAGTGAGCCACCCTTGATGGCAGGGATGGGTTCACCCCTCCACTTT.

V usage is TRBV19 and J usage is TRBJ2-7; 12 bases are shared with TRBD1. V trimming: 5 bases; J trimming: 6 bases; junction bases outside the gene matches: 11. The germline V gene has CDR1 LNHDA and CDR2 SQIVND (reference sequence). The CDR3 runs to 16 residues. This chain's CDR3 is CASSPRAGTGGGEQYF. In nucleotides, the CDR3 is TGTGCCAGTAGTCCAAGAGCCGGGACAGGGGGCGGCGAGCAGTACTTC.

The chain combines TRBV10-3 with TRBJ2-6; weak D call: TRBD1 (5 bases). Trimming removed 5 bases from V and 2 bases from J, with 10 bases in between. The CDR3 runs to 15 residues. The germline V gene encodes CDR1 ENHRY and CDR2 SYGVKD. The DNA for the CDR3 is TGTGCCATCAGTTATCAGGGTGCTGGGGCCAACGTCCTGACTTTC. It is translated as CAISYQGAGANVLTF.

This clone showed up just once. This chain's CDR3 is CASSQVGGAYNEQFF. The CDR3 nucleotides read TGTGCCAGCAGCCAAGTCGGGGGGGCCTACAATGAGCAGTTCTTC. This chain uses TRBV3-1 (or the pseudogene TRBV3-2) with TRBJ2-1; TRBD2 aligns across 8 bases. The ends lost 1 base at V and 2 bases at J; junction bases unmatched: 1. Per the germline V gene, CDR1 is LGHDT and CDR2 is YNNKEL (reference sequence). This CDR3 comprises 15 residues.

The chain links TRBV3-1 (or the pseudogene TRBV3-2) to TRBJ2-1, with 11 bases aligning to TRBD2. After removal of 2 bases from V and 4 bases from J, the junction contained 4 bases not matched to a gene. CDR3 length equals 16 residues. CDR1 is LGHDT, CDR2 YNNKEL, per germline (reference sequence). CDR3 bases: TGTGCCAGCAGCCAACCGCTAGCGGGGGGTTACAATGAGCAGTTCTTC. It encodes CASSQPLAGGYNEQFF.

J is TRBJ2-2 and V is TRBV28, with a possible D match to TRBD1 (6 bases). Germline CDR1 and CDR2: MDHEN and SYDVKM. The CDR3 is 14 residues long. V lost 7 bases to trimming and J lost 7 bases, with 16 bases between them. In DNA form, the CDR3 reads TGTGCCAGCATCAATCAGGGGATAGGCGGGGAGCTGTTTTTT. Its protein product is CASINQGIGGELFF.

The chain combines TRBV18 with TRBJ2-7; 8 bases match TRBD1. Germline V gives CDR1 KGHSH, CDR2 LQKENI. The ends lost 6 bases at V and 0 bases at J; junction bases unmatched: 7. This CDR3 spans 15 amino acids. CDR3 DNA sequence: TGTGCCAGCTCGAGGTGGACAGGGAGCTCCTACGAGCAGTACTTC. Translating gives CASSRWTGSSYEQYF.

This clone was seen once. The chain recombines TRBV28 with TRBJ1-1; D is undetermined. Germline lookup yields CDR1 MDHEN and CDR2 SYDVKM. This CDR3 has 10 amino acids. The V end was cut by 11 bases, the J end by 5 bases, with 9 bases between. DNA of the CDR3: TGTGCCGTGGGCAGGACTGAAGCTTTCTTT. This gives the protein CAVGRTEAFF.

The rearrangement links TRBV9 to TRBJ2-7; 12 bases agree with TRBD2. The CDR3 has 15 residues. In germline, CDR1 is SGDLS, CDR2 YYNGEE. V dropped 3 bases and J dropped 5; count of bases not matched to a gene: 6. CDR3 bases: TGTGCCAGCAGCGCGGCGACTAGCGGGGGCAACGAGCAGTACTTC. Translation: CASSAATSGGNEQYF.

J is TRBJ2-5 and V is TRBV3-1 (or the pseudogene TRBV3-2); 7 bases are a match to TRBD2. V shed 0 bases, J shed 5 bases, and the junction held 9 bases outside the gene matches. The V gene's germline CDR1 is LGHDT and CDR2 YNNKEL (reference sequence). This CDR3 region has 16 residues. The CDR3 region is CASSQDTGGGSETQYF. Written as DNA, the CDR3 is TGTGCCAGCAGCCAAGACACTGGCGGGGGTAGCGAGACCCAGTACTTC.

The CDR3: CASSLSGTGFGYTF. The CDR3 DNA reads as TGTGCCAGCAGTTTATCGGGGACAGGTTTTGGCTACACCTTC. The chain combines TRBV28 with TRBJ1-2, with 8 positions matching TRBD1. V lost 1 base to trimming and J lost 7 bases; unmatched junction nucleotides: 5. The CDR3 is made up of 14 amino acids. Germline CDR1 reads MDHEN; CDR2 reads SYDVKM.

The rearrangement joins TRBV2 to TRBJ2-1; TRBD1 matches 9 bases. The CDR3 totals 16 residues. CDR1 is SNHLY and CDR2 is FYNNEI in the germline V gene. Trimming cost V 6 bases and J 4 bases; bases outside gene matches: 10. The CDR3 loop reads CASRPGQGLIYNEQFF. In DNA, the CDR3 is TGTGCCAGCAGACCCGGACAGGGGCTTATTTACAATGAGCAGTTCTTC.

The CDR3 sequence is CASSQAQGVSDTQYF. Here the CDR3 DNA reads TGCGCCAGCAGCCAGGCACAGGGGGTTTCAGATACGCAGTATTTT. The chain uses TRBV4-1 and TRBJ2-3; 8 bases align to TRBD1. The trim removed 3 bases at V and 4 bases at J, leaving 6 bases unmatched. The CDR3 length is 15 residues. Per the germline V gene, CDR1 is MGHRA and CDR2 is YSYEKL.

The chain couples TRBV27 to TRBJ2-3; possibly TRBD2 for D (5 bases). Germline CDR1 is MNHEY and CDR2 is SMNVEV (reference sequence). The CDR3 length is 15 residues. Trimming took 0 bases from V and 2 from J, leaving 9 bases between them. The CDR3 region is CASSLSSVHTDTQYF. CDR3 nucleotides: TGTGCCAGCAGTTTATCTAGCGTACACACAGATACGCAGTATTTT.

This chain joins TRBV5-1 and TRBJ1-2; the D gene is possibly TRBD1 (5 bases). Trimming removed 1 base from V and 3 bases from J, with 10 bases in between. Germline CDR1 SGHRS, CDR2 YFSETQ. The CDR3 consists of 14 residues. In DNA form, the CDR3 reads TGCGCCAGCAGCTTGAATCCGGGGGACTATGGCTACACCTTC. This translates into CASSLNPGDYGYTF.